The 10 T cell receptor beta chains reported below all come from one sample, sequenced in a study of CD8+CD57+ T cells in acquired aplastic anemia (dated by TCRdb to the late 2010s). The instrument was an Illumina HiSeq 2000. Genomic DNA served as template for TCR beta VDJ combination and CDR3 sequence profiling. TCRdb itself trimmed the public reads at Q25 with fastp, ran MiXCR and retained productive beta chains. Entries that share a CDR3 protein sequence are merged under the most common genes and DNA. The sample table holds more than 250,000 distinct CDR3 sequences, of which 55% to 60% were seen once. Clones ranked in the top ten supply 6.5% to 10% of the sample. The sequencing input was sorted CD4+, CD8+, or CD8+CD57+ T cells (not recorded which) from PBMCs. The receptor source for this set is a human donor with severe aplastic anemia or a healthy control (not recorded which).

The chain uses TRBV9 and TRBJ2-7, with a possible D match to TRBD2 (5 bases). CDR1 is SGDLS and CDR2 is YYNGEE in the germline V gene. Between the trimmed V and J ends, which lost 0 bases and 3 bases, there was a span of 10 bases. CDR3 length equals 14 residues. The CDR3 sequence is CASSVDVRVYEQYF. CDR3 nucleotide sequence: TGTGCCAGCAGCGTAGATGTGAGGGTCTACGAGCAGTACTTC.

The chain has TRBV7-6 and TRBJ2-7, with TRBD1 matching over 7 bases. The V gene end was trimmed by 3 bases and the J gene end by 6 bases; junction bases not matched to a gene: 8. Per germline, CDR1 SGHVS and CDR2 FNYEAQ. The CDR3 has 14 amino acids. This CDR3 reads CASSFFPGGAEQYF. The DNA of the CDR3 is TGTGCCAGCAGCTTCTTTCCAGGGGGAGCCGAGCAGTACTTC. Complete variable domain (other parts from reference TRBV7-6 and TRBJ2-7): GAGVSQSPRYKVTKRGQDVALRCDPISGHVSLYWYRQALGQGPEFLTYFNYEAQQDKSGLPNDRFSAERPEGSISTLTIQRTEQRDSAMYRCASSFFPGGAEQYFGPGTRLTVT.

The chain employs TRBV7-9 and TRBJ1-1; 9 positions agree with TRBD1. J gave up 10 bases and V 5 bases, and 14 bases lay outside the gene matches. CDR1 SEHNR and CDR2 FQNEAQ come from the germline V gene (reference sequence). The CDR3 is made up of 15 amino acids. CDR3 loop: CASSTTGGARLGAFF. Here the CDR3 DNA reads TGTGCCAGCAGCACCACAGGGGGCGCGAGGTTAGGAGCTTTCTTT.

This clonotype showed up many times. The chain recombines TRBV12-3 or TRBV12-4 with TRBJ1-5; D might be TRBD1 (5 bases). There are 13 residues in the CDR3. V gave up 4 bases and J gave up 5 bases, with 9 bases separating them. The CDR3 protein is CASSYRPDQPQHF. CDR3 DNA sequence: TGTGCCAGCAGTTACAGGCCAGATCAGCCCCAGCATTTT.

The V call is TRBV10-1, the J call TRBJ1-1, with D hard to call. CDR1 and CDR2 from the germline V gene are WNHNN and SYGVQD (reference sequence). This CDR3 comprises 14 residues. The V and J ends lost 7 bases and 3 bases respectively, with 15 bases between them. The DNA of the CDR3 is TGCGCCAGCAAGATGGGCGTAAGGCACACTGAAGCTTTCTTT. It encodes CASKMGVRHTEAFF.

The rearrangement joins TRBV2 to TRBJ2-7; TRBD2 aligns across 13 bases. Germline lookup yields CDR1 SNHLY and CDR2 FYNNEI. The trim removed 7 bases at V and 7 bases at J, leaving 7 bases unmatched. The CDR3 contains 14 residues. The CDR3 sequence: CASTGLAGVGEQYF. DNA for the CDR3: TGTGCCAGCACAGGACTAGCGGGAGTCGGGGAGCAGTACTTC.

The CDR3 here is CASSYGQVRAYEQYF. DNA for the CDR3: TGTGCCAGCAGTTACGGACAGGTGAGGGCCTACGAGCAGTACTTC. The V gene is TRBV6-1, the J gene TRBJ2-7; TRBD1 agrees at 7 bases. V was clipped by 5 bases and J by 2 bases; unmatched bases: 9. Per germline, CDR1 MNHNS and CDR2 SASEGT. The length of the CDR3 is 15 residues.

This chain joins TRBV14 and TRBJ2-7; the match to TRBD1 covers 10 bases. The V and J ends lost 1 base and 7 bases, in that order; junction bases with no gene match: 10. There are 16 residues in the CDR3. Germline V gives CDR1 SGHDN, CDR2 FVKESK. The CDR3 bases are TGTGCCAGCAGCCAAGGCCGGTTGGACAGGGGGGAAGAGCAGTACTTC. This sequence encodes CASSQGRLDRGEEQYF.

This clonotype appeared once. The genes are TRBV7-9 and TRBJ2-7, with D tentatively TRBD2 (5 bases). The CDR3 length is 14 residues. Germline CDR1 is SEHNR and CDR2 is FQNEAQ (reference sequence). The V end lost 1 base, the J end lost 6 bases, and 13 bases lay between the germline ends. The CDR3 bases are TGTGCCAGCAGCTTAGAACCGGGGTTTGGCGAGCAGTACTTC. It specifies CASSLEPGFGEQYF. Combining the CDR3 with reference TRBV7-9 and TRBJ2-7 gives the whole variable domain DTGVSQNPRHKITKRGQNVTFRCDPISEHNRLYWYRQTLGQGPEFLTYFQNEAQLEKSRLLSDRFSAERPKGSFSTLEIQRTEQGDSAMYLCASSLEPGFGEQYFGPGTRLTVT.

The CDR3 protein is CASSNQGDQPQHF. The CDR3 DNA follows: TGTGCCAGCAGCAACCAGGGGGATCAGCCCCAGCATTTT. V usage is TRBV7-9 and J usage is TRBJ1-5, with 7 bases lining up with TRBD1. V shed 5 bases, J shed 5 bases, and the junction held 3 bases outside the gene matches. Germline loops: CDR1 SEHNR, CDR2 FQNEAQ (reference sequence). CDR3 length equals 13 residues.